This passage covers 4 T cell receptor beta chains from one sample sequenced in a study of T-cell reconstitution after alpha-beta-depleted transplantation in children. Construction of the TCRbeta library involved unique molecular identifiers. TCRdb fed the PCR reads into MiXCR, producing one record per CDR3 protein. The sample carries a few thousand distinct CDR3 sequences, approximately 9% recorded once. The source was PBMCs, mostly from graft donor cells, collected 180 days after TCRalphabeta/CD19-depleted stem cell transplant. All receptors come from a male patient aged 2 to 9 who had a stem cell transplant for acute lymphoblastic leukemia, so the T cells may come from the graft donor.

This clonotype was detected many times. The V gene is TRBV6-5, the J gene TRBJ2-7; D perhaps matches TRBD2 (5 bases). Deletions cut 1 base from V and 6 bases from J, with 13 bases between. The CDR3 is 14 residues long. Germline V gives CDR1 MNHEY, CDR2 SVGAGI. The CDR3 sequence: CASSYFRLASEQYF. Here the CDR3 DNA reads TGTGCCAGCAGTTACTTTAGGCTAGCATCCGAGCAGTACTTC.

This clonotype was observed at least ten times. The chain is built from TRBV24-1 and TRBJ2-1; 10 nucleotides agree with TRBD2. The CDR3 consists of 15 residues. V lost 3 bases, J lost 4 bases, and 2 bases stayed unmatched. Germline assignment: CDR1 KGHDR and CDR2 SFDVKD. The CDR3 DNA is TGTGCCACCAGTGATCGGACTAGCGGTTACAATGAGCAGTTCTTC. Translating it yields CATSDRTSGYNEQFF.

Ten or more counts support this clonotype. The chain carries TRBV5-5 and TRBJ2-7; 9 bases line up with TRBD1. Germline loops: CDR1 SGHKS, CDR2 YYEKEE (reference sequence). J was trimmed by 5 bases and V by 4 bases; bases with no gene match: 16. This CDR3 comprises 17 residues. The CDR3 nucleotides read TGTGCCAGCAGCGCGGTGCCCGGGACAGGGTCTCCCCACGAGCAGTACTTC. It is translated as CASSAVPGTGSPHEQYF. Combining the CDR3 with reference TRBV5-5 and TRBJ2-7 gives the whole variable domain DAGVTQSPTHLIKTRGQQVTLRCSPISGHKSVSWYQQVLGQGPQFIFQYYEKEERGRGNFPDRFSARQFPNYSSELNVNALLLGDSALYLCASSAVPGTGSPHEQYFGPGTRLTVT.

This clonotype was detected many times. The chain has TRBV2 and TRBJ2-1; D is unclear. The CDR3 consists of 13 residues. The germline gives CDR1 SNHLY, CDR2 FYNNEI. The V gene lost 6 bases and the J gene lost 7 bases, with 13 bases spanning the gap. This CDR3 is CASSAFILNEQFF. CDR3 nucleotides: TGTGCCAGCAGCGCTTTTATCTTGAATGAGCAGTTCTTC. The entire variable domain, with the rest obtained from reference TRBV2 and TRBJ2-1, is as follows: EPEVTQTPSHQVTQMGQEVILRCVPISNHLYFYWYRQILGQKVEFLVSFYNNEISEKSEIFDDQFSVERPDGSNFTLKIRSTKLEDSAMYFCASSAFILNEQFFGPGTRLTVL.